The 29 T cell receptor beta chains given below trace back to one sample, sequenced in a study of response to subunit inactivated influenza vaccine. TCRdb reprocessed the RT-PCR reads via MiXCR and lists one record per CDR3 protein. The sample lists 610,000 or so distinct CDR3 sequences, approximately 15% occurring once. The specimen was PBMCs from blood, collected 12 days after vaccination. The receptors were sampled from a man in his fifties who received an inactivated influenza vaccine.

This clonotype was recorded a few times. This rearrangement joins TRBV7-6 to TRBJ2-2; no reliable D call. Germline lookup yields CDR1 SGHVS and CDR2 FNYEAQ. Trimming removed 2 bases at V and 6 bases at J, with 7 bases between. The CDR3 has 13 amino acids. The DNA for the CDR3 is TGTGCCAGCAGCTTAATCTTTCCCGGGGAGCTGTTTTTT. As protein: CASSLIFPGELFF.

This clonotype was recorded a few times. The chain joins TRBV6-6 to TRBJ2-5, with TRBD1 identical over 8 bases. This CDR3 is 13 amino acids long. Germline CDR1 reads MNHNY; CDR2 reads SVGAGI (reference sequence). The ends lost 10 bases at V and 4 bases at J; junction bases unmatched: 8. CDR3 nucleotide sequence: TGTGCCACCATCCAGGGGGCGCGAGAGACCCAGTACTTC. This translates into CATIQGARETQYF.

The chain couples TRBV4-2 to TRBJ2-7, with 9 bases that match TRBD1. The CDR3 consists of 15 residues. J lost 6 bases, V lost 4 bases, and 10 bases had no gene match. Germline V gene lookup returns CDR1 LGHNA and CDR2 YNFKEQ. CDR3 coding DNA: TGTGCCAGCAGCCTCAGCGGACAGGGGCCTTTCGAGCAGTACTTC. It yields the protein CASSLSGQGPFEQYF.

This clonotype was counted a few times. The CDR3 loop is CASIMDSSSYNEQFF. In nucleotides, the CDR3 is TGTGCCAGCATTATGGACTCGAGCTCCTACAATGAGCAGTTCTTC. The chain uses TRBV5-4 and TRBJ2-1, with D possibly being TRBD2 (5 bases). Deletions cut 6 bases from V and 0 bases from J, with 13 bases between. The CDR3 spans 15 residues. Germline V gene sequence: CDR1 SGHNT, CDR2 YYREEE (reference sequence). Based on the CDR3 plus reference TRBV5-4 and TRBJ2-1, the full variable domain is ETGVTQSPTHLIKTRGQQVTLRCSSQSGHNTVSWYQQALGQGPQFIFQYYREEENGRGNFPPRFSGLQFPNYSSELNVNALELDDSALYLCASIMDSSSYNEQFFGPGTRLTVL.

This clonotype was recorded at least ten times. V gene TRBV9 combines with J gene TRBJ1-5; TRBD1 matches 7 bases. The V and J ends lost 4 bases and 3 bases, in that order; junction bases with no gene match: 7. The CDR3 spans 15 residues. Germline loops: CDR1 SGDLS, CDR2 YYNGEE. CDR3 protein: CASSPETGINQPQHF. The CDR3 DNA reads TGTGCCAGCAGCCCCGAGACAGGGATCAATCAGCCCCAGCATTTT.

In its sample, this clonotype was seen a few times. The chain recombines TRBV12-3 or TRBV12-4 with TRBJ1-1; TRBD1 matches at 7 bases. With 3 bases clipped from V and 1 base from J, the junction kept 20 bases outside the gene matches. This CDR3 has 20 amino acids. In DNA form, the CDR3 reads TGTGCCAGCAGTTTTAGACAGGGCGGCGGTGTAATACTAACGAACACTGAAGCTTTCTTT. This gives the protein CASSFRQGGGVILTNTEAFF.

This chain connects TRBV6-2 or TRBV6-3 to TRBJ2-7; possible D gene TRBD1, 6 bases. This CDR3 comprises 12 residues. The V end was cut by 4 bases, the J end by 6 bases, with 10 bases between. Germline V gene data show CDR1 as MNHEY and CDR2 as SVGEGT. CDR3: CASSWARGEQYF. CDR3 DNA: TGTGCCAGCAGTTGGGCCAGGGGCGAGCAGTACTTC.

The chain combines TRBV5-1 with TRBJ1-1; TRBD1 matches 7 bases. The CDR3 consists of 14 residues. The germline V gene has CDR1 SGHRS and CDR2 YFSETQ. V shed 5 bases and J 5 bases; nucleotides not matched to a gene: 9. This CDR3 is CASRYQTGITEAFF. DNA of the CDR3: TGCGCCAGCAGATACCAGACAGGGATAACTGAAGCTTTCTTT.

The gene calls are TRBV3-1 and TRBJ2-7; 11 bases agree with TRBD2. The CDR3 has 15 amino acids. Germline CDR1 and CDR2: LGHDT and YNNKEL (reference sequence). The V gene end was trimmed by 3 bases and the J gene end by 0 bases; junction bases not matched to a gene: 1. CDR3 in amino acids: CASSQGLAVSYEQYF. In nucleotides, the CDR3 is TGTGCCAGCAGCCAGGGACTAGCGGTCTCCTACGAGCAGTACTTC.

This chain joins TRBV7-2 and TRBJ1-1; 7 positions agree with TRBD1. The germline V gene encodes CDR1 SGHTA and CDR2 FQGNSA. J was trimmed by 12 bases and V by 2 bases; bases with no gene match: 9. The CDR3 is 13 amino acids. Here the CDR3 DNA reads TGTGCCAGCAGCTTAATGTTGGACAGGAGAACTTTCTTT. Translation gives CASSLMLDRRTFF.

This clonotype was observed a few times. J is TRBJ1-1 and V is TRBV29-1; D remains unclear. This CDR3 is built from 11 residues. Germline CDR1 SQVTM, CDR2 ANQGSEA. The V end was cut by 4 bases, the J end by 5 bases, with 8 bases between. The CDR3 bases are TGCAGCGTTGTGCGGGAAACTGAAGCTTTCTTT. This encodes CSVVRETEAFF.

This clonotype was seen more than once but under ten times. The J gene is TRBJ2-7, the V gene TRBV6-2 or TRBV6-3; 10 nucleotides agree with TRBD2. Looked up from germline, CDR1 is MNHEY and CDR2 is SVGEGT. The CDR3 has 14 residues. After removal of 7 bases from V and 1 base from J, the junction contained 4 bases not matched to a gene. CDR3 nucleotide sequence: TGTGCCAGCATTCGGACTAGCGGTTCCTACGAGCAGTACTTC. Encoded protein: CASIRTSGSYEQYF.

This clonotype was observed a handful of times. The rearrangement uses TRBV7-2 and TRBJ2-5, with unresolved D. V was cut by 1 base and J by 5 bases, with 11 bases left in between. The CDR3 consists of 14 residues. Germline V gene data show CDR1 as SGHTA and CDR2 as FQGNSA. The CDR3 is CASSLDRRSETQYF. The CDR3 nucleotides are TGTGCCAGCAGCTTAGATAGGCGGTCCGAGACCCAGTACTTC.

The V gene is TRBV7-9, the J gene TRBJ2-1; unclear D gene. Germline CDR1 reads SEHNR; CDR2 reads FQNEAQ (reference sequence). Trimming took off 5 bases at V and 8 bases at J, with 10 bases between the two ends. CDR3 length equals 12 residues. CDR3 sequence: CASSLRTDEQFF. CDR3 coding DNA: TGTGCCAGCAGCCTACGGACGGATGAGCAGTTCTTC.

This clonotype turned up a few times. The V call is TRBV11-2, the J call TRBJ2-5; TRBD2 matches at 9 bases. Germline V gene data show CDR1 as SGHAT and CDR2 as FQNNGV. The ends lost 6 bases at V and 0 bases at J; junction bases unmatched: 17. The CDR3 totals 19 residues. This CDR3 reads CASSLGRRRLADYQETQYF. DNA of the CDR3: TGTGCCAGCAGTCTAGGGAGGCGTAGACTAGCGGACTACCAAGAGACCCAGTACTTC.

This clonotype was seen more than once but under ten times. J is TRBJ2-1 and V is TRBV29-1; 7 positions match TRBD1. J was trimmed by 4 bases and V by 5 bases; bases with no gene match: 11. The CDR3 spans 15 residues. CDR1 SQVTM and CDR2 ANQGSEA come from the germline V gene. This CDR3 is CSVRDFRDSYNEQFF. CDR3 nucleotide sequence: TGCAGCGTTCGGGATTTCCGGGACAGTTACAATGAGCAGTTCTTC.

V is TRBV7-2 and J is TRBJ2-1; 12 nucleotides line up with TRBD2. The CDR3 extends over 16 amino acids. Germline V gives CDR1 SGHTA, CDR2 FQGNSA. The trim removed 3 bases at V and 7 bases at J, leaving 7 bases unmatched. The CDR3 bases are TGTGCCAGCAGCTTTCAAGGACTAGCGGGAAGGAATGAGCAGTTCTTC. Translating gives CASSFQGLAGRNEQFF.

This clonotype was observed a few times. V usage is TRBV11-1 and J usage is TRBJ2-1; D is uncertain. Trimming left V 1 base short and J 9 bases short, with 10 bases between. The CDR3 runs to 13 residues. Germline assignment: CDR1 SGHAT and CDR2 FQDESV (reference sequence). CDR3 amino acids: CASSLGWGSEQFF. The CDR3 region has the DNA TGTGCCAGCAGCTTAGGTTGGGGTAGTGAGCAGTTCTTC.

This clonotype was counted many times. The chain has TRBV25-1 and TRBJ2-7, with 8 positions matching TRBD1. The CDR3 is 15 residues long. The germline gives CDR1 MGHDK, CDR2 SYGVNS. Trimming cost V 3 bases and J 3 bases; bases outside gene matches: 7. The CDR3, as DNA: TGTGCCAGCAGTGATCCCGGGACAGGCCACTACGAGCAGTACTTC. Its protein product is CASSDPGTGHYEQYF.

This chain links TRBV30 with TRBJ1-3; no reliable D call. This CDR3 region has 13 residues. The V and J ends lost 1 base and 3 bases respectively, with 7 bases between them. The V gene's germline CDR1 is GTSNPN and CDR2 SVGIG (reference sequence). The CDR3 is CAWSAQVGNTIYF. CDR3 DNA sequence: TGTGCCTGGAGTGCCCAGGTTGGAAACACCATATATTTT.

This clonotype was seen a handful of times. This chain joins TRBV20-1 and TRBJ2-1; 11 bases agree with TRBD2. CDR3 length: 17 amino acids. From germline, CDR1 is DFQATT and CDR2 SNEGSKA (reference sequence). V shed 3 bases and J 6 bases; nucleotides not matched to a gene: 13. The CDR3 protein is CSARGDLLAGVGNEQFF. DNA of the CDR3: TGCAGTGCTAGGGGGGACCTACTAGCGGGAGTTGGCAATGAGCAGTTCTTC.

The chain has TRBV19 and TRBJ2-3; 12 nucleotides line up with TRBD2. The CDR3 contains 15 residues. CDR1 and CDR2 from the germline V gene are LNHDA and SQIVND (reference sequence). V gave up 7 bases and J gave up 4 bases; unmatched junction bases: 6. Written as DNA, the CDR3 is TGTGCCAGTACTGGACTAGCGGGATCGGCAGATACGCAGTATTTT. It yields the protein CASTGLAGSADTQYF.

This clonotype was counted between two and nine times. This chain connects TRBV12-3 or TRBV12-4 to TRBJ1-2; no clear D. This CDR3 spans 13 amino acids. V was shortened by 2 bases and J by 6 bases, with 10 bases between the two germline ends. The CDR3 sequence: CASSLQRRDGYTF. CDR3 DNA sequence: TGTGCCAGCAGTTTACAACGTAGGGATGGCTACACCTTC.

This chain connects TRBV7-9 to TRBJ2-7; possibly TRBD2 for D (5 bases). V lost 2 bases to trimming and J lost 3 bases, with 11 bases between them. CDR3 length: 14 amino acids. Germline CDR1 is SEHNR and CDR2 is FQNEAQ (reference sequence). CDR3 sequence (DNA): TGTGCCAGCAGCTTATCACTAGTGGGCTACGAGCAGTACTTC. Its translation: CASSLSLVGYEQYF. The whole variable domain, remainder taken from reference TRBV7-9 and TRBJ2-7, is DTGVSQNPRHKITKRGQNVTFRCDPISEHNRLYWYRQTLGQGPEFLTYFQNEAQLEKSRLLSDRFSAERPKGSFSTLEIQRTEQGDSAMYLCASSLSLVGYEQYFGPGTRLTVT.

CDR3 residues: CSARGTASTDTQYF. CDR3 nucleotides: TGCAGTGCAAGGGGGACCGCGAGCACAGATACGCAGTATTTT. The rearrangement uses TRBV20-1 and TRBJ2-3; D is perhaps TRBD1 (6 bases). With 6 bases removed from V and 0 bases from J, the gap between germline ends came to 13 bases. Germline CDR1 reads DFQATT; CDR2 reads SNEGSKA (reference sequence). The CDR3 has 14 amino acids.

This clonotype was seen a handful of times. The J gene is TRBJ2-2, the V gene TRBV6-5, with 11 positions matching TRBD2. This CDR3 is built from 16 residues. Germline V gene sequence: CDR1 MNHEY, CDR2 SVGAGI. With 2 bases clipped from V and 4 bases from J, the junction kept 3 bases outside the gene matches. The DNA for the CDR3 is TGTGCCAGCAGTTACCACCTAGCGGGAGGCACCGGGGAGCTGTTTTTT. Translated, it gives CASSYHLAGGTGELFF.

This clonotype was seen at least ten times. The V call is TRBV5-6, the J call TRBJ1-1; D is unresolved. Germline values: CDR1 SGHDT, CDR2 YYEEEE. Between the trimmed V and J ends, which lost 1 base and 1 base, there was a span of 11 bases. This CDR3 is built from 15 residues. CDR3 amino acids: CASSLSPPENTEAFF. The DNA of the CDR3 is TGTGCCAGCAGCTTGTCTCCTCCGGAGAACACTGAAGCTTTCTTT.

This clonotype was seen a handful of times. The chain couples TRBV5-5 to TRBJ2-5, with 9 nucleotides matching TRBD2. Trimming at V came to 0 bases and at J to 5 bases, leaving 5 bases not matched to a gene. Germline V lookup: CDR1 SGHKS, CDR2 YYEKEE (reference sequence). CDR3 size: 15 residues. Here the CDR3 DNA reads TGTGCCAGCAGCTTGGGACTAGCGGTGGTGGAGACCCAGTACTTC. It yields the protein CASSLGLAVVETQYF.

The V and J genes are TRBV11-2 and TRBJ2-3; D ambiguous. The V end lost 1 base, the J end lost 2 bases, and 10 bases lay between the germline ends. CDR1 and CDR2 from the germline V gene are SGHAT and FQNNGV. This CDR3 comprises 15 residues. The CDR3 bases are TGTGCCAGCAGCTTAGCCGGCAGAAACACAGATACGCAGTATTTT. It is translated as CASSLAGRNTDTQYF. Variable domain in full (rest from reference TRBV11-2 and TRBJ2-3): EAGVAQSPRYKIIEKRQSVAFWCNPISGHATLYWYQQILGQGPKLLIQFQNNGVVDDSQLPKDRFSAERLKGVDSTLKIQPAKLEDSAVYLCASSLAGRNTDTQYFGPGTRLTVL.